A single sample is the source of the 30 T cell receptor beta chains below, sequenced in a study of Ad26.COV2.S vaccination and SARS-CoV-2 variants. Clones were sequenced by immunoSEQ multiplex PCR, and TCRdb holds only the in-frame ones, with some missing. The sample consists of hundreds of thousands of clones, less than 90% of them appearing once. Treatment in this sample: around 19 received Ad26.COV2.S at low or high dose, single or two shots; roughly 5 received placebo; per-sample allocation not given. Samples came from day 63 after the first vaccine or placebo injection. Here the sequenced sample was peripheral blood, taken in a trial of Ad26.COV2.S vaccine versus placebo. The receptors were sampled from a person between 18 and 60 years old who received the Ad26.COV2.S COVID-19 vaccine or a placebo.

This chain uses TRBV25-1 with TRBJ1-1, with TRBD1 identical over 7 bases. Germline assignment: CDR1 MGHDK and CDR2 SYGVNS. V lost 3 bases and J lost 6; bases outside the gene matches: 4. The CDR3 has 13 residues. This CDR3 is CASSETGSAEAFF. The CDR3 region has the DNA TGTGCCAGCAGTGAGACAGGGTCGGCTGAAGCTTTCTTT.

The CDR3 coding sequence is TGCGCCAGCAGCTCCATGACAGGGGTGGTCACTGAAGCTTTCTTT. Its translation: CASSSMTGVVTEAFF. The chain has TRBV5-1 and TRBJ1-1; TRBD1 aligns across 8 bases. The CDR3 is made up of 15 amino acids. V shed 3 bases, J shed 4 bases, and the junction held 8 bases outside the gene matches. Per germline, CDR1 SGHRS and CDR2 YFSETQ.

This chain joins TRBV2 and TRBJ2-1; a possible D gene is TRBD1 (6 bases). Germline V CDR1 and CDR2: SNHLY, FYNNEI. Between the trimmed V and J ends, which lost 2 bases and 7 bases, there was a span of 15 bases. This CDR3 is built from 15 residues. The CDR3 is CASSETGTSPNEQFF. DNA for the CDR3: TGTGCCAGCAGTGAAACCGGGACAAGTCCTAATGAGCAGTTCTTC.

The chain recombines TRBV3-1 (or the pseudogene TRBV3-2) with TRBJ1-3, with no clear D. Germline V lookup: CDR1 LGHDT, CDR2 YNNKEL (reference sequence). The CDR3 contains 15 residues. V lost 0 bases and J lost 2, with 8 bases in between. CDR3 coding DNA: TGTGCCAGCAGCCAAGATATGAGCGCTGGAAACACCATATATTTT. The encoded protein is CASSQDMSAGNTIYF.

V gene TRBV3-1 (or the pseudogene TRBV3-2) combines with J gene TRBJ2-7; D not certain. In germline, CDR1 is LGHDT, CDR2 YNNKEL (reference sequence). The CDR3 sequence is 14 residues long. The ends were cut back, 1 base at V and 4 bases at J, with 11 bases in the middle. The CDR3 sequence is CASSQGSGQYEQYF. The CDR3 DNA follows: TGTGCCAGCAGCCAAGGCTCTGGGCAGTACGAGCAGTACTTC.

This sequence joins TRBV5-1 and TRBJ2-3; D unclear. V lost 4 bases and J 5 bases, leaving 14 bases between the germline ends. This CDR3 spans 14 amino acids. Germline lookup yields CDR1 SGHRS and CDR2 YFSETQ. The CDR3 region is CASSTMSARDTQYF. CDR3 bases: TGCGCCAGCAGCACAATGTCCGCTCGAGATACGCAGTATTTT.

This chain uses TRBV27 with TRBJ1-4; possible D gene TRBD1, 5 bases. This CDR3 has 16 amino acids. The V and J ends lost 6 bases and 6 bases respectively, with 20 bases between them. Germline V CDR1 and CDR2: MNHEY, SMNVEV (reference sequence). The CDR3 nucleotides read TGTGCCAGCAGGCGCTCCGGGACTTTAACAGATGAAAAACTGTTTTTT. This gives the protein CASRRSGTLTDEKLFF.

In this sample, this clone turned up once. This chain joins TRBV9 and TRBJ2-2, with a weak D call TRBD2 (5 bases). There are 15 residues in the CDR3. Germline CDR1 and CDR2: SGDLS and YYNGEE. V was trimmed by 2 bases and J by 4 bases, leaving 12 bases between them. The CDR3 region has the DNA TGTGCCAGCAGCGTGGAGACTACGCTCACCGGGGAGCTGTTTTTT. It encodes CASSVETTLTGELFF.

On this clone itself: The junction and the germline gene differ at one end; a read error may be behind it. The same CDR3 arises from other DNA sequences in this sample as well. The chain uses TRBV6-1 and TRBJ1-4, with unresolved D. The CDR3 runs 14 residues. Germline V CDR1 and CDR2: MNHNS, SASEGT. CDR3 loop: CASSEGPANEKLFF. CDR3 sequence (DNA): TGTGCCAGCAGCGAAGGACCGGCTAATGAAAAACTGTTTTTT.

The V and J genes are TRBV11-3 and TRBJ1-3; TRBD1 might be the D (6 bases). The CDR3 is 15 residues long. CDR1 is SGHNT, CDR2 YENEEA, per germline. Trimming removed 5 bases from V and 0 bases from J, with 11 bases in between. CDR3 loop: CASSLGGSSGNTIYF. The CDR3 DNA reads as TGTGCCAGCAGCCTAGGGGGGAGCTCTGGAAACACCATATATTTT.

This chain joins TRBV6-2 or TRBV6-3 and TRBJ2-7; 8 bases match TRBD1. The CDR3 totals 14 residues. The V and J ends lost 6 bases and 0 bases, in that order; junction bases with no gene match: 4. Germline CDR1 is MNHEY and CDR2 is SVGEGT. The CDR3 DNA sequence: TGTGCCAGCAGCCTAGGACAGGGCTCCTACGAGCAGTACTTC. Translating gives CASSLGQGSYEQYF.

This clone appeared a single time. CDR3 in DNA: TGTGCCAGCAGCTTGAACGGGGATGCTGGCTACACCTTC. This sequence encodes CASSLNGDAGYTF. This sequence joins TRBV11-3 and TRBJ1-2; D uncertain. V gave up 3 bases and J gave up 7 bases, with 12 bases separating them. The CDR3 is 13 residues long. In germline, CDR1 is SGHNT, CDR2 YENEEA.

This clone appeared once. The chain has TRBV7-8 and TRBJ2-7, with D unclear. Germline V gene sequence: CDR1 SGHVS, CDR2 FQNEAQ. V was pared by 0 bases and J by 4 bases, with 4 bases between. The CDR3 loop spans 12 amino acids. The CDR3 region has the DNA TGTGCCAGCAGCTTAGCTGATTACGAGCAGTACTTC. Encoded protein: CASSLADYEQYF.

The gene calls are TRBV25-1 and TRBJ2-7; 12 bases fit TRBD2. CDR3 length: 14 amino acids. Losses at the gene ends were 8 bases for V and 7 bases for J; bases not matched to a gene: 9. CDR1 and CDR2 from the germline V gene are MGHDK and SYGVNS. CDR3 residues: CASQETSGRGEQYF. The DNA of the CDR3 is TGTGCCAGCCAAGAGACTAGCGGGAGAGGGGAGCAGTACTTC.

The V and J genes are TRBV10-2 and TRBJ2-7; D may match TRBD1 or TRBD2 (5 bases each). Per germline, CDR1 WSHSY and CDR2 SAAADI. The length of the CDR3 is 14 residues. V lost 6 bases, J lost 2 bases, and 14 bases lay in between. CDR3 protein: CASSAGTRPYEQYF. CDR3 bases: TGCGCCAGCAGCGCCGGGACGCGACCCTACGAGCAGTACTTC.

This chain links TRBV18 with TRBJ2-1; tentative D call: TRBD1 (6 bases). The V and J ends lost 6 bases and 4 bases respectively, with 16 bases between them. Germline V lookup: CDR1 KGHSH, CDR2 LQKENI. CDR3 length: 15 residues. The DNA of the CDR3 is TGTGCCAGCTCGGCTACCGGGACAAATTACAATGAGCAGTTCTTC. Translating gives CASSATGTNYNEQFF.

The chain employs TRBV27 and TRBJ2-3; no firm D call. V was pared by 6 bases and J by 0 bases, with 4 bases between. Germline V gives CDR1 MNHEY, CDR2 SMNVEV (reference sequence). The CDR3 spans 12 residues. Written as DNA, the CDR3 is TGTGCCAGCAGGAGAAGCACAGATACGCAGTATTTT. Its protein product is CASRRSTDTQYF.

A single count supports this clone. This rearrangement joins TRBV19 to TRBJ2-7, with a weak D call TRBD2 (6 bases). Trimming removed 4 bases from V and 0 bases from J, with 16 bases in between. Germline CDR1 LNHDA, CDR2 SQIVND (reference sequence). This CDR3 contains 16 residues. CDR3 region: CASSTSEGPSSYEQYF. The CDR3 DNA follows: TGTGCCAGTAGTACCTCGGAGGGTCCCAGCTCCTACGAGCAGTACTTC. The whole variable domain, remainder taken from reference TRBV19 and TRBJ2-7, is DGGITQSPKYLFRKEGQNVTLSCEQNLNHDAMYWYRQDPGQGLRLIYYSQIVNDFQKGDIAEGYSVSREKKESFPLTVTSAQKNPTAFYLCASSTSEGPSSYEQYFGPGTRLTVT.

This chain uses TRBV10-3 with TRBJ1-1, with TRBD1 as a possible D gene (6 bases). The germline V and J ends were trimmed by 10 bases and 2 bases, with 14 bases remaining between them. CDR1 is ENHRY and CDR2 is SYGVKD in the germline V gene. CDR3 length equals 13 residues. In nucleotides, the CDR3 is TGTGCCACACAAACAGGGCTTAACACTGAAGCTTTCTTT. Its translation: CATQTGLNTEAFF.

The chain recombines TRBV11-2 with TRBJ2-7, with TRBD2 matching over 12 bases. Germline V gives CDR1 SGHAT, CDR2 FQNNGV. This CDR3 is built from 16 residues. V was pared by 5 bases and J by 3 bases, with 8 bases of the junction left unmatched. The CDR3 DNA follows: TGTGCCAGCAGCCACCGTGCGACTAGCGGGAGCTACGAGCAGTACTTC. Its translation is CASSHRATSGSYEQYF.

This clone was observed a handful of times. The chain uses TRBV30 and TRBJ1-5; D might be TRBD1 (6 bases). The V and J ends lost 4 bases and 5 bases respectively, with 12 bases between them. The CDR3 spans 13 residues. In germline, CDR1 is GTSNPN, CDR2 SVGIG (reference sequence). CDR3 amino acids: CAWNMEGDQPQHF. The CDR3 coding sequence is TGTGCCTGGAACATGGAGGGGGATCAGCCCCAGCATTTT. Combining the CDR3 with reference TRBV30 and TRBJ1-5 gives the whole variable domain SQTIHQWPATLVQPVGSPLSLECTVEGTSNPNLYWYRQAAGRGLQLLFYSVGIGQISSEVPQNLSASRPQDRQFILSSKKLLLSDSGFYLCAWNMEGDQPQHFGDGTRLSIL.

The chain joins TRBV15 to TRBJ1-1; D may be TRBD1 (5 bases). V shed 1 base and J shed 10 bases, with 13 bases lying between them. This CDR3 has 13 residues. In germline, CDR1 is LNHNV, CDR2 YYDKDF (reference sequence). CDR3 bases: TGTGCCACCAGCAGAGCGGGGGGTCGGTCAGCTTTCTTT. Its translation: CATSRAGGRSAFF. The full variable domain, in which reference TRBV15 and TRBJ1-1 provide the parts outside the CDR3, is DAMVIQNPRYQVTQFGKPVTLSCSQTLNHNVMYWYQQKSSQAPKLLFHYYDKDFNNEADTPDNFQSRRPNTSFCFLDIRSPGLGDTAMYLCATSRAGGRSAFFGQGTRLTVV.

The gene calls are TRBV15 and TRBJ2-1; TRBD2 agrees at 8 bases. The germline V gene has CDR1 LNHNV and CDR2 YYDKDF (reference sequence). V lost 1 base and J lost 6; bases outside the gene matches: 5. The CDR3 extends over 15 amino acids. The chain's CDR3 is CATSRAGTSLNEQFF. As DNA, the CDR3 is TGTGCCACCAGCAGAGCCGGGACTAGTCTCAATGAGCAGTTCTTC.

The V and J genes are TRBV4-3 and TRBJ1-6; D might be TRBD1 (5 bases). This CDR3 region has 16 residues. Trimming stripped 0 bases from V and 6 bases from J, with 12 bases between. The V gene's germline CDR1 is LGHNA and CDR2 YSLEER. The CDR3: CASSQDRAPSNSPLHF. The DNA of the CDR3 is TGCGCCAGCAGCCAAGACAGGGCTCCATCTAATTCACCCCTCCACTTT.

This chain uses TRBV30 with TRBJ2-3; 7 bases agree with TRBD1. The CDR3 spans 14 residues. CDR1 is GTSNPN and CDR2 is SVGIG in the germline V gene (reference sequence). J gave up 3 bases and V 5 bases, and 8 bases lay outside the gene matches. In DNA, the CDR3 is TGTGCCTGGGACCTTGGACAGGAAACAGATACGCAGTATTTT. Translated: CAWDLGQETDTQYF.

The rearrangement joins TRBV7-2 to TRBJ1-1; D is unresolved. CDR3 length: 15 residues. V was cut by 3 bases and J by 5 bases, with 16 bases left in between. Germline CDR1 reads SGHTA; CDR2 reads FQGNSA. This CDR3 is CASSFLTGRLTEAFF. As DNA, the CDR3 is TGTGCCAGCAGCTTCTTAACGGGCAGGTTAACTGAAGCTTTCTTT.

Note on this clone: The identical CDR3 is also encoded by other nucleotide sequences in the sample. V and J are TRBV27 and TRBJ1-5; a possible D gene is TRBD1 (5 bases). The CDR3 is 13 residues long. V was pared by 6 bases and J by 2 bases, with 8 bases between. CDR1 and CDR2 (germline): MNHEY, SMNVEV (reference sequence). The CDR3 here is CASRGRGNQPQHF. CDR3 coding DNA: TGTGCCAGCAGGGGACGTGGCAATCAGCCCCAGCATTTT.

The V call is TRBV6-6, the J call TRBJ1-4; D ambiguous. The V end lost 6 bases, the J end lost 1 base, and 12 bases lay between the germline ends. The CDR3 sequence is 15 residues long. Germline V lookup: CDR1 MNHNY, CDR2 SVGAGI (reference sequence). CDR3 loop: CASRGVEGTNEKLFF. The DNA of the CDR3 is TGTGCCAGCAGGGGAGTGGAGGGAACTAATGAAAAACTGTTTTTT.

This clone was observed a single time. The rearrangement uses TRBV19 and TRBJ2-3; D ambiguous. Germline loops: CDR1 LNHDA, CDR2 SQIVND (reference sequence). The CDR3 consists of 15 residues. Trimming stripped 11 bases from V and 2 bases from J, with 20 bases between. Written as DNA, the CDR3 is TGTGCCTCCAGGTTGAGTGGGGTTAACACAGATACGCAGTATTTT. It codes for CASRLSGVNTDTQYF.

The chain employs TRBV21-1 and TRBJ2-7; TRBD1 was called by the table and not checked on the DNA. TRBV21-1 is deemed a pseudogene. CDR3 size: 14 residues. In nucleotides, the CDR3 is TGTGCCAGCATGACTGGACAGGGGTGGAACGAGCAGTACTTC. This gives the protein CASMTGQGWNEQYF.